This TCR beta chain was documented in a study of T cells after yellow fever vaccination. Study-wide results and caveats: Though it reached lower strength, the secondary response hit its peak faster, day 5 versus 15. From the bulk population, abundant clonotypes could contaminate and appear within FACS-sorted repertoires. Among primary-vaccination clones, most reappeared after the booster, at just under 98% for CD4 and around 91% for CD8.

A process of 5'RACE template switching, which added a universal primer site and UMIs, was used to make TCR cDNA. TCRdb reanalysed the 5' RACE reads using MiXCR and keeps one entry per CDR3 protein. The sample yields 250,000 to 400,000 distinct CDR3 sequences, approximately 4.5% seen once. This clonotype came up many times. Its antigen is not identified. Per germline, CDR1 DFQATT and CDR2 SNEGSKA (reference sequence). The ends were cut back, 7 bases at V and 0 bases at J, with 19 bases in the middle. The CDR3 is 16 residues long. The specimen comprised PBMCs, sampled 15 days after the yellow fever booster vaccination. The TCR sequence derives from a man younger than 35 who received the YFV17D yellow fever vaccine. The chain couples TRBV20-1 to TRBJ2-1, with D tentatively TRBD2 (5 bases). DNA for the CDR3: TGCAGTGTTTCTACGGCAGCAACTAGCTCCTACAATGAGCAGTTCTTC. Its protein product is CSVSTAATSSYNEQFF.